Below are 16 T cell receptor beta chains sequenced from a single sample in a study of OX40 agonist ivuxolimab in advanced cancers. The protocol was immunoSEQ multiplex PCR, while the TCRdb copy is restricted to in-frame clones and leaves out a portion. The repertoire holds some 78,000 clones, with 92% as singletons. Source: CD4+ or CD8+ T cells sorted from blood, taken in a trial of the OX40 agonist ivuxolimab. The receptors shown here come from an adult with an advanced solid tumor such as melanoma, head and neck, liver or kidney cancer.

The chain combines TRBV12-5 with TRBJ2-7, with a possible D match to TRBD2 (6 bases). This CDR3 region has 16 residues. Trimming stripped 6 bases from V and 0 bases from J, with 18 bases between. CDR1 is LGHNT and CDR2 is FRNRAP in the germline V gene. The CDR3 bases are TGTGCTAGTGGCCGCCTTGGGGGGAGGAGCTCCTACGAGCAGTACTTC. It translates to CASGRLGGRSSYEQYF.

The V and J genes are TRBV20-1 and TRBJ1-3; D is ambiguous. Germline V gene sequence: CDR1 DFQATT, CDR2 SNEGSKA (reference sequence). CDR3 size: 11 residues. Trimming stripped 5 bases from V and 8 bases from J, with 10 bases between. This CDR3 is CSAPVGYTIYF. Here the CDR3 DNA reads TGCAGTGCTCCGGTGGGTTACACCATATATTTT.

The chain combines TRBV5-6 with TRBJ1-2; D not certain. Per germline, CDR1 SGHDT and CDR2 YYEEEE. The CDR3 has 16 amino acids. Trimming removed 4 bases at V and 3 bases at J, with 19 bases between. The CDR3 is CASSATVVVVDYGYTF. DNA for the CDR3: TGTGCCAGCAGCGCTACAGTCGTCGTGGTTGACTATGGCTACACCTTC.

The V gene is TRBV28, the J gene TRBJ2-1; weak D call: TRBD2 (6 bases). The CDR3 contains 12 residues. V was trimmed by 7 bases and J by 8 bases, leaving 12 bases between them. From germline, CDR1 is MDHEN and CDR2 SYDVKM. CDR3 loop: CASTRLGHEQFF. The CDR3 nucleotides read TGTGCCAGCACCAGACTAGGCCATGAGCAGTTCTTC.

The J gene is TRBJ2-1, the V gene TRBV5-1; 7 bases line up with TRBD2. Germline assignment: CDR1 SGHRS and CDR2 YFSETQ. After removal of 5 bases from V and 9 bases from J, the junction contained 14 bases not matched to a gene. The CDR3 extends over 15 amino acids. The CDR3 loop is CASRLQGGGAAEQFF. CDR3 nucleotides: TGCGCCAGCAGGTTGCAGGGCGGGGGAGCGGCTGAGCAGTTCTTC.

V and J are TRBV7-2 and TRBJ2-6, with D uncertain. The V gene's germline CDR1 is SGHTA and CDR2 FQGNSA. CDR3 size: 15 residues. The V end was cut by 0 bases, the J end by 0 bases, with 3 bases between. In DNA form, the CDR3 reads TGTGCCAGCAGCTTAGCGATCTCTGGGGCCAACGTCCTGACTTTC. This translates into CASSLAISGANVLTF.

This clone has a single count. For the CDR3, the DNA is TGTGCCAGCAGCTTAGACAGGACTGAAGCTTTCTTT. Its translation: CASSLDRTEAFF. The chain combines TRBV11-2 with TRBJ1-1; D remains ambiguous. The CDR3 sequence is 12 residues long. CDR1 and CDR2 from the germline V gene are SGHAT and FQNNGV. V was pared by 0 bases and J by 5 bases, with 4 bases between.

The CDR3 DNA reads as TGTGCCAGCAGCGGGGACCCTGGAGGGACTGAAGCTTTCTTT. It specifies CASSGDPGGTEAFF. V and J are TRBV9 and TRBJ1-1; D may be TRBD1 (5 bases). Germline lookup yields CDR1 SGDLS and CDR2 YYNGEE. The CDR3 runs to 14 residues. The ends were cut back, 3 bases at V and 5 bases at J, with 14 bases in the middle.

V and J are TRBV7-2 and TRBJ1-2; 7 nucleotides align to TRBD1. With V trimmed by 2 bases and J by 5 bases, 11 bases remained unmatched. Germline V lookup: CDR1 SGHTA, CDR2 FQGNSA. This CDR3 is 16 amino acids long. The CDR3 DNA is TGTGCCAGCAGCTTAAAACTCGGGACAGCGGATTATGGCTACACCTTC. It yields the protein CASSLKLGTADYGYTF.

V usage is TRBV6-1 and J usage is TRBJ2-7; 10 nucleotides line up with TRBD1. The CDR3 covers 14 residues. Germline trimming cut 10 bases from V and 4 bases from J; bases unmatched to any gene: 10. Per germline, CDR1 MNHNS and CDR2 SASEGT. CDR3 loop: CATAEDRGSYEQYF. CDR3 nucleotides: TGTGCCACCGCCGAGGACAGGGGGTCATACGAGCAGTACTTC.

The rearrangement links TRBV2 to TRBJ1-6; 10 nucleotides match TRBD1. The CDR3 has 14 amino acids. V lost 6 bases, J lost 14 bases, and 10 bases stayed unmatched. CDR1 is SNHLY and CDR2 is FYNNEI in the germline V gene. This CDR3 is CASRPGQGEMALHF. The CDR3 region has the DNA TGTGCCAGCAGGCCCGGACAGGGGGAGATGGCCCTCCACTTT.

V is TRBV6-5 and J is TRBJ1-2; D gene uncertain. V was clipped by 0 bases and J by 2 bases, with 7 bases between them. The CDR3 is made up of 14 amino acids. The germline CDR1 and CDR2 sequences are MNHEY and SVGAGI. The CDR3 sequence is CASSYSATNYGYTF. CDR3 DNA: TGTGCCAGCAGTTACTCGGCCACCAACTATGGCTACACCTTC.

The chain has TRBV7-9 and TRBJ2-5; D not resolved. CDR3 length equals 14 residues. CDR1 and CDR2 (germline): SEHNR, FQNEAQ (reference sequence). V lost 5 bases, J lost 0 bases, and 10 bases lay in between. The CDR3 reads CASSPAPNQETQYF. The CDR3 DNA reads as TGTGCCAGCAGCCCAGCCCCCAACCAAGAGACCCAGTACTTC. The entire variable domain, with the rest obtained from reference TRBV7-9 and TRBJ2-5, is as follows: DTGVSQNPRHKITKRGQNVTFRCDPISEHNRLYWYRQTLGQGPEFLTYFQNEAQLEKSRLLSDRFSAERPKGSFSTLEIQRTEQGDSAMYLCASSPAPNQETQYFGPGTRLLVL.

The chain couples TRBV5-1 to TRBJ2-6; D ambiguous. The V and J ends lost 0 bases and 0 bases respectively, with 7 bases between them. The CDR3 runs 16 residues. Germline values: CDR1 SGHRS, CDR2 YFSETQ. The CDR3 sequence is CASSLVWDSGANVLTF. CDR3 nucleotide sequence: TGCGCCAGCAGCTTGGTGTGGGACTCTGGGGCCAACGTCCTGACTTTC. The complete variable domain, with remaining parts taken from reference TRBV5-1 and TRBJ2-6, reads KAGVTQTPRYLIKTRGQQVTLSCSPISGHRSVSWYQQTPGQGLQFLFEYFSETQRNKGNFPGRFSGRQFSNSRSEMNVSTLELGDSALYLCASSLVWDSGANVLTFGAGSRLTVL.

As for this clone: The germline gene is not matched at one end of the junction; a read error may be the cause. The rearrangement joins TRBV7-7 to TRBJ2-1; 12 positions agree with TRBD2. From germline, CDR1 is SSHAT and CDR2 FNYEAQ (reference sequence). This CDR3 region has 15 residues. CDR3 coding DNA: TGTGCTAGCAGCTTCCTAGCGGGGGGGCCGGATGAGCAGTTCTTC. Protein product: CASSFLAGGPDEQFF.

This chain connects TRBV7-2 to TRBJ2-3; weak D call: TRBD2 (6 bases). The CDR3 is 16 amino acids. Germline V gene sequence: CDR1 SGHTA, CDR2 FQGNSA. Trimming stripped 6 bases from V and 5 bases from J, with 21 bases between. The CDR3, as DNA: TGTGCCAGCAGAAATAGGGAGGAGGTGCTTAGAGATACGCAGTATTTT. As protein: CASRNREEVLRDTQYF.